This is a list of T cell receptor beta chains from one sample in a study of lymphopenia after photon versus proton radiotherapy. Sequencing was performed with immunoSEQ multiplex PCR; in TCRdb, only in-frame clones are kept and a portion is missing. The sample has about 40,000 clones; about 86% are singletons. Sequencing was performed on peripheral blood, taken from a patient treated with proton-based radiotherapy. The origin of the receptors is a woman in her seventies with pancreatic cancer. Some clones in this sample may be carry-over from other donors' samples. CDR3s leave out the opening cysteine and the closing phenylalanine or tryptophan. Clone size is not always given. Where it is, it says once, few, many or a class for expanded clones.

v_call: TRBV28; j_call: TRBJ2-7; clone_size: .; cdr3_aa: ASRSTRTGGYEQY
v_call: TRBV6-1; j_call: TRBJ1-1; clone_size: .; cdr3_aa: ASSGLVPGQGLNTEAF
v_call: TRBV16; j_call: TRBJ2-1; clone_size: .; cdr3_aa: ASGQTGGVKNEQF
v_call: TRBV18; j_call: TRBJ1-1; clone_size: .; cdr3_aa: ASSPPGRNEAF
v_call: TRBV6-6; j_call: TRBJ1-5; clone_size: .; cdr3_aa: ASSGGQVYSNQPQH
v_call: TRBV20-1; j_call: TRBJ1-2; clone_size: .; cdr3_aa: SVLGLYGYT
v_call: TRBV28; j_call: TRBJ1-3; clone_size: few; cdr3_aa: ASREFSGNTIY
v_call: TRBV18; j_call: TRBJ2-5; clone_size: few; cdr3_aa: ASSPLGTEETQY
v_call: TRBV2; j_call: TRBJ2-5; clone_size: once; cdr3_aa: ASSELAGVGETQY
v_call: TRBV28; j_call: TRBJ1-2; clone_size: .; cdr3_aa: ASSFSFYGYT
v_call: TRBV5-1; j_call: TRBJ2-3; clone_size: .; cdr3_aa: ASSSDGLAGTDTQY
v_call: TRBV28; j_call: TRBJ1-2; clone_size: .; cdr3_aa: ASSPGQAARGYGYT